This passage covers 14 T cell receptor beta chains from one sample sequenced in a study of T cell changes during pregnancy in multiple sclerosis. The assay was immunoSEQ multiplex PCR, and TCRdb's table has in-frame clones only and misses some. The sample has about 70,000 clones; 85% to 95% are singletons. This sample comprised CD8+ T cells from peripheral blood mononuclear cells, obtained in the third trimester of pregnancy. These receptor sequences come from a female donor in good health, enrolled as a control in a pregnancy study.

The gene calls are TRBV6-5 and TRBJ2-7; 9 nucleotides agree with TRBD1. The CDR3 has 14 amino acids. Germline-derived CDR1 and CDR2 are MNHEY and SVGAGI. The J segment lost 6 bases and the V segment lost 5 bases, leaving 8 bases of the junction unmatched. DNA of the CDR3: TGTGCCAGCAGTGGGGACAGGGAATCGTCCGAGCAGTACTTC. Protein product: CASSGDRESSEQYF.

This chain connects TRBV25-1 to TRBJ1-1, with a possible D match to TRBD1 (5 bases). Germline V gene data show CDR1 as MGHDK and CDR2 as SYGVNS. The CDR3 sequence is 12 residues long. The V and J ends lost 9 bases and 2 bases respectively, with 10 bases between them. The CDR3 DNA reads TGTGCCAGACGGGGGAGAAACACTGAAGCTTTCTTT. Its protein is CARRGRNTEAFF.

There are a few counts of this clone. The chain recombines TRBV11-3 with TRBJ2-1, with 8 nucleotides matching TRBD2. This CDR3 contains 18 residues. CDR1 is SGHNT and CDR2 is YENEEA in the germline V gene. V dropped 5 bases and J dropped 6; count of bases not matched to a gene: 18. The CDR3 nucleotides are TGTGCCAGCAGCCCCCCAGGGTCGGGGGGGGACTCTTCCAATGAGCAGTTCTTC. Protein sequence: CASSPPGSGGDSSNEQFF.

This chain uses TRBV4-3 with TRBJ2-2; no firm D call. CDR1 and CDR2 from the germline V gene are LGHNA and YSLEER. V lost 1 base and J 6 bases, leaving 18 bases between the germline ends. The CDR3 runs 17 residues. The CDR3 is CASSQVVAAQSPGELFF. CDR3 in DNA: TGCGCCAGCAGCCAAGTGGTGGCGGCCCAGAGTCCCGGGGAGCTGTTTTTT.

V is TRBV7-8 and J is TRBJ2-6; 9 bases are a match to TRBD1. The CDR3 is 17 amino acids. Germline trimming cut 1 base from V and 0 bases from J; bases unmatched to any gene: 1. The germline CDR1 and CDR2 sequences are SGHVS and FQNEAQ. The CDR3: CASSLEQGASGANVLTF. The CDR3 DNA sequence: TGTGCCAGCAGCTTAGAACAGGGGGCCTCTGGGGCCAACGTCCTGACTTTC.

This clone was recorded once. J is TRBJ1-1 and V is TRBV6-5, with 7 nucleotides matching TRBD1. V dropped 2 bases and J dropped 5; count of bases not matched to a gene: 5. This CDR3 is 14 amino acids long. Germline V lookup: CDR1 MNHEY, CDR2 SVGAGI. The CDR3 DNA is TGTGCCAGCAGTTACAACGCAGGGGGAACTGAAGCTTTCTTT. This sequence encodes CASSYNAGGTEAFF.

J is TRBJ2-1 and V is TRBV7-9; D gene unclear. The CDR3 loop spans 14 amino acids. CDR1 is SEHNR, CDR2 FQNEAQ, per germline (reference sequence). V was shortened by 5 bases and J by 3 bases, with 11 bases between the two germline ends. CDR3 sequence: CASSLTEDYNEQFF. In nucleotides, the CDR3 is TGTGCCAGCAGCCTAACTGAGGACTACAATGAGCAGTTCTTC.

The chain joins TRBV10-3 to TRBJ1-1, with D tentatively TRBD1 (6 bases). V lost 6 bases, J lost 3 bases, and 14 bases lay in between. This CDR3 region has 14 residues. Germline-derived CDR1 and CDR2 are ENHRY and SYGVKD. The CDR3 protein is CAIRTQGRDTEAFF. CDR3 sequence (DNA): TGTGCCATCAGGACGCAGGGGCGCGACACTGAAGCTTTCTTT.

V gene TRBV29-1 combines with J gene TRBJ2-1; TRBD1 aligns across 7 bases. V lost 4 bases to trimming and J lost 7 bases; unmatched junction nucleotides: 7. The germline V gene has CDR1 SQVTM and CDR2 ANQGSEA. The CDR3 sequence is 13 residues long. The CDR3 here is CSVGGGLKNEQFF. The CDR3 DNA is TGCAGCGTTGGAGGGGGCTTAAAAAATGAGCAGTTCTTC.

The chain combines TRBV29-1 with TRBJ2-1; the match to TRBD2 covers 8 bases. Germline loops: CDR1 SQVTM, CDR2 ANQGSEA. The CDR3 is 11 residues long. With 6 bases clipped from V and 7 bases from J, the junction kept 2 bases outside the gene matches. The CDR3 sequence is CSVRGGNEQFF. CDR3 nucleotide sequence: TGCAGCGTCCGCGGGGGGAATGAGCAGTTCTTC.

The CDR3 region is CASSQDGEDEQFF. The CDR3 DNA follows: TGCGCCAGCAGCCAAGATGGGGAGGATGAGCAGTTCTTC. The chain carries TRBV4-1 and TRBJ2-1, with D tentatively TRBD2 (6 bases). V was cut by 0 bases and J by 8 bases, with 8 bases left in between. This CDR3 comprises 13 residues. Germline CDR1 MGHRA, CDR2 YSYEKL.

CDR3 sequence (DNA): TGTGCCTGGAGTGGGAGGGGTGTGGATGAGCAGTTCTTC. Translation gives CAWSGRGVDEQFF. This chain joins TRBV30 and TRBJ2-1; a possible D gene is TRBD2 (6 bases). Germline CDR1 reads GTSNPN; CDR2 reads SVGIG (reference sequence). CDR3 length: 13 amino acids. The V and J ends lost 1 base and 8 bases respectively, with 12 bases between them.

This sequence joins TRBV5-4 and TRBJ1-2; no definite D call. Germline CDR1 is SGHNT and CDR2 is YYREEE (reference sequence). CDR3 size: 15 residues. Trimming removed 0 bases at V and 1 base at J, with 10 bases between. CDR3 in DNA: TGTGCCAGCAGCTTGGGGTCGCGTAGTAACTATGGCTACACCTTC. Amino acids: CASSLGSRSNYGYTF. Combining the CDR3 with reference TRBV5-4 and TRBJ1-2 gives the whole variable domain ETGVTQSPTHLIKTRGQQVTLRCSSQSGHNTVSWYQQALGQGPQFIFQYYREEENGRGNFPPRFSGLQFPNYSSELNVNALELDDSALYLCASSLGSRSNYGYTFGSGTRLTVV.

The J gene is TRBJ1-3, the V gene TRBV11-3; D gene unclear. Germline V gene data show CDR1 as SGHNT and CDR2 as YENEEA. Between the trimmed V and J ends, which lost 1 base and 8 bases, there was a span of 18 bases. The CDR3 is made up of 16 amino acids. CDR3 region: CASSLVGAPNADTIYF. DNA for the CDR3: TGTGCCAGCAGCTTAGTAGGAGCACCGAATGCAGACACCATATATTTT.